This is a list of T cell receptor beta chains from one sample in a study of a mutant IDH1 vaccine in newly diagnosed glioma. Sequenced by immunoSEQ multiplex PCR; TCRdb stores in-frame clones only, minus some. The sample yields under 85,000 clones, 75% to 90% seen once. Their specific antigens are unknown. The source was PBMCs, collected from a glioma patient whose treatment included an IDH1 peptide vaccine. These receptors all come from a woman in her 50s with glioma. The CDR3 runs from the conserved cysteine through the conserved F or W. The D gene is left open where the match is weak. Only part of the rows carry a size: once, few, many, or a class if the clone is expanded.

size: -; D: -; J: TRBJ2-4; V: TRBV2; DNA: TGTGCCAGCACGACGGCCCCCCTTAGCATTCAGTACTTC; CDR3: CASTTAPLSIQYF
size: -; D: -; J: TRBJ1-5; V: TRBV6-5; DNA: TGTGCCAGCAGTTACTCTGGGGTCCAGCCCCAGCATTTT; CDR3: CASSYSGVQPQHF
size: -; D: -; J: TRBJ1-1; V: TRBV7-3; DNA: TGTGCCAGCAGCGTCAGGGTCGGCACTGAAGCTTTCTTT; CDR3: CASSVRVGTEAFF
size: -; D: -; J: TRBJ2-7; V: TRBV21-1; DNA: TGTGCCAGCAGCTCTCGAGCGAGTGGTAGCGGGAGAAAAGAGCTGTGCGAGCAGTACTTC; CDR3: CASSSRASGSGRKELCEQYF
size: -; D: TRBD1; J: TRBJ2-2; V: TRBV27; DNA: TGTGCCAGCAACGACAGGGCTAGCACCGGGGAGCTGTTTTTT; CDR3: CASNDRASTGELFF
size: -; D: TRBD1; J: TRBJ1-6; V: TRBV30; DNA: TGTGCCTTACGACAGGGCTTTAATTCACCCCTCCACTTT; CDR3: CALRQGFNSPLHF
size: few; D: -; J: TRBJ2-7; V: TRBV28; DNA: TGTGCCAGCAGAGCCGGGACCCTCTACGAGCAGTACTTC; CDR3: CASRAGTLYEQYF
size: -; D: -; J: TRBJ2-1; V: TRBV5-6; DNA: TGTGCCAGCACCGGTGGGGACAAAAAATACAATGAGCAGTTCTTC; CDR3: CASTGGDKKYNEQFF
size: -; D: -; J: TRBJ1-1; V: TRBV9; DNA: TGTGCCAGCAGCGTTACACCCATGAACACTGAAGCTTTCTTT; CDR3: CASSVTPMNTEAFF
size: -; D: TRBD2; J: TRBJ2-7; V: TRBV28; DNA: TGTGCCAGCAGAAGGACGGGAACTAGCGGGAGGGTTACCTACGAGCAGTACTTC; CDR3: CASRRTGTSGRVTYEQYF
size: -; D: -; J: TRBJ2-3; V: TRBV28; DNA: TGTGCCAGCAGTGTCACTTCAGATACGCAGTATTTT; CDR3: CASSVTSDTQYF
size: -; D: TRBD2; J: TRBJ2-4; V: TRBV19; DNA: TGTGCCAGTAGTGAACTAGCGGGAGTGCCTACCAAAAACATTCAGTACTTC; CDR3: CASSELAGVPTKNIQYF
size: few; D: -; J: TRBJ2-5; V: TRBV30; DNA: TGTGCCTGGAGGACAGGCCAAGAGACCCAGTACTTC; CDR3: CAWRTGQETQYF
size: -; D: TRBD1; J: TRBJ2-1; V: TRBV4-1; DNA: TGCGCCAGCAGCCATGTCTTACGGGACAGGTCGAGGAATGAGCAGTTCTTC; CDR3: CASSHVLRDRSRNEQFF
size: -; D: -; J: TRBJ1-6; V: TRBV9; DNA: TGTGCCAGCAGCCCAGGGAGCTCCTATAATTCACCCCTCCACTTT; CDR3: CASSPGSSYNSPLHF
size: -; D: TRBD2; J: TRBJ2-2; V: TRBV7-9; DNA: TGTGCCAGCAGCTCCGGGACTAGCTACACCGGGGAGCTGTTTTTT; CDR3: CASSSGTSYTGELFF
size: -; D: TRBD2; J: TRBJ2-1; V: TRBV5-1; DNA: TGCGCCAGCAGCCCAGTAGCGGGAGAGGCGAATGAGCAGTTCTTC; CDR3: CASSPVAGEANEQFF
size: -; D: TRBD2; J: TRBJ2-3; V: TRBV9; DNA: TGTGCCAGCAGCGCCGGGGGGGATACGCAGTATTTT; CDR3: CASSAGGDTQYF
size: -; D: -; J: TRBJ2-1; V: TRBV11-3; DNA: TGTGCCAGCAGCTCCCGGGACACCTACAATGAGCAGTTCTTC; CDR3: CASSSRDTYNEQFF
size: -; D: -; J: TRBJ2-7; V: TRBV6-1; DNA: TGTGCCAGCACCAGAGGGCCCAATCCCTACGAGCAGTACTTC; CDR3: CASTRGPNPYEQYF
size: -; D: -; J: TRBJ2-2; V: TRBV6-5; DNA: TGTGCCAGCAGACCGCCGGGGCTTATGATAGGGGAGCTGTTTTTT; CDR3: CASRPPGLMIGELFF
size: -; D: TRBD1; J: TRBJ1-4; V: TRBV28; DNA: TGTGCCAGCGGGTCCGGGACAGGCAATGAAAAACTGTTTTTT; CDR3: CASGSGTGNEKLFF
size: -; D: -; J: TRBJ1-2; V: TRBV28; DNA: TGTGCCAGCAGTTTAAGAGCCAGGGGAGTCTATGGCTACACCTTC; CDR3: CASSLRARGVYGYTF
size: -; D: -; J: TRBJ2-7; V: TRBV21-1; DNA: TGTGCCAGCAGCCTGCGGCCCCGTGGAGGACTCCCCGAGCAGTACTTC; CDR3: CASSLRPRGGLPEQYF
size: -; D: -; J: TRBJ2-7; V: TRBV28; DNA: TGTGCCAGCAGTTTAGGGAGGTACGAGCAGTACTTC; CDR3: CASSLGRYEQYF
size: once; D: -; J: TRBJ1-4; V: TRBV9; DNA: TGTGCCAGCAGCGTAGGAAGGGGGGGTGAAAAACTGTTTTTT; CDR3: CASSVGRGGEKLFF
size: -; D: TRBD1; J: TRBJ1-2; V: TRBV25-1; DNA: TGTGCCAGCACCCCGGACAGGGGGTCCTATGGCTACACCTTC; CDR3: CASTPDRGSYGYTF
size: -; D: TRBD2; J: TRBJ2-5; V: TRBV2; DNA: TGTGCCAGCAGTGAGGGGAGGGAAGAGACCCAGTACTTC; CDR3: CASSEGREETQYF
size: -; D: TRBD2; J: TRBJ2-7; V: TRBV7-3; DNA: TGTGCCAGCAGCTTGGGCGGGGGTTACGAGCAGTACTTC; CDR3: CASSLGGGYEQYF
size: -; D: -; J: TRBJ1-2; V: TRBV6-6; DNA: TGTGCCGTCTTTGGGGAATCGGGGTATGGCTACACCTTC; CDR3: CAVFGESGYGYTF
size: -; D: TRBD2; J: TRBJ2-1; V: TRBV7-8; DNA: TGTGCCAGCAGCTCGCGGGGACTAGCGGAAAATACCGGGCACAATGAGCAGTTCTTC; CDR3: CASSSRGLAENTGHNEQFF
size: -; D: TRBD2; J: TRBJ2-3; V: TRBV7-2; DNA: TGTGCCAGCAGTTACAAGCGGGAGTCAGATACGCAGTATTTT; CDR3: CASSYKRESDTQYF
size: -; D: TRBD2; J: TRBJ2-5; V: TRBV7-2; DNA: TGTGCCAGCAGCTTAGGCGGGAGGGCTGGGACCCAGTACTTC; CDR3: CASSLGGRAGTQYF
size: -; D: -; J: TRBJ2-3; V: TRBV15; DNA: TGTGCCACCACCCGGGACAGCACAGATACGCAGTATTTT; CDR3: CATTRDSTDTQYF
size: -; D: -; J: TRBJ2-7; V: TRBV6-1; DNA: TGTGCCAGCAGTGAAGGGGCTACCGTCGCCTACGAGCAGTACTTC; CDR3: CASSEGATVAYEQYF
size: few; D: -; J: TRBJ1-6; V: TRBV27; DNA: TGTGCCAGCAGCCCTCGACAGGACCCCTTAGCCTATAATTCACCCCTCCACTTT; CDR3: CASSPRQDPLAYNSPLHF
size: -; D: TRBD2; J: TRBJ2-7; V: TRBV5-1; DNA: TGCGCCAGCAGCTTGGAACTAGCGGGAGGACGCGAGCAGTACTTC; CDR3: CASSLELAGGREQYF
size: -; D: -; J: TRBJ2-2; V: TRBV5-5; DNA: TGTGCCAGCAGCCCACCCTCTCAGGCGAACACCGGGGAGCTGTTTTTT; CDR3: CASSPPSQANTGELFF
size: -; D: TRBD1; J: TRBJ1-1; V: TRBV28; DNA: TGTGCCAGCAGCCCCGTAAACAGGGGGAGGAACACTGAAGCTTTCTTT; CDR3: CASSPVNRGRNTEAFF
size: -; D: -; J: TRBJ2-7; V: TRBV28; DNA: TGTGCCAGCAGCACGGGACACACACCGCGGGAGCAGTACTTC; CDR3: CASSTGHTPREQYF
size: -; D: -; J: TRBJ1-2; V: TRBV7-3; DNA: TGTGCCAGCAGCCCCACTACTGGCTATGGCTACACCTTC; CDR3: CASSPTTGYGYTF
size: -; D: -; J: TRBJ1-5; V: TRBV19; DNA: TGTGCCAGCACACGGACAGATAGCAATCAGCCCCAGCATTTT; CDR3: CASTRTDSNQPQHF
size: -; D: TRBD1; J: TRBJ1-1; V: TRBV28; DNA: TGTGCCAGCAGATTACAGGGGACTGAAGCTTTCTTT; CDR3: CASRLQGTEAFF
size: -; D: -; J: TRBJ1-5; V: TRBV6-5; DNA: TGTGCCAGCAGTTACTCACACAGGGTCGGCAATCAGCCCCAGCATTTT; CDR3: CASSYSHRVGNQPQHF
size: -; D: -; J: TRBJ2-6; V: TRBV18; DNA: TGTGCCACCCCCCCGCGCTCTGGGGCCAACGTCCTGACTTTC; CDR3: CATPPRSGANVLTF
size: -; D: TRBD1; J: TRBJ1-1; V: TRBV5-1; DNA: TGCGCCAGCAGCCCGGCGGCCGACAGGGCGGGAGCTTTCTTT; CDR3: CASSPAADRAGAFF
size: -; D: TRBD1; J: TRBJ1-1; V: TRBV10-3; DNA: TGTGCCATCAGTCGGACAGGGGGCACTGAAGCTTTCTTT; CDR3: CAISRTGGTEAFF
size: -; D: TRBD2; J: TRBJ2-7; V: TRBV28; DNA: TGTGCCAGCAGTTTATCTAGCGGGAGCTACGAGCAGTACTTC; CDR3: CASSLSSGSYEQYF
size: -; D: -; J: TRBJ1-3; V: TRBV18; DNA: TGTGCCAGCTCAGAACAGGGCTCTGGAAACACCATATATTTT; CDR3: CASSEQGSGNTIYF